This TCR beta chain came from a study of shared clonotypes between healthy human individuals. Germline V lookup: CDR1 SNHLY, CDR2 FYNNEI. V lost 4 bases to trimming and J lost 4 bases, with 14 bases between them. The CDR3 consists of 14 residues. Amplification in unsorted PBMC replicate PCRs started from around 0.3 ug DNA, which equals about 28,000 T cell genomes. The assay was immunoSEQ multiplex PCR, and TCRdb's table has in-frame clones only and misses some. The sample yields roughly 450,000 clones, 60% to 85% seen once. The rearrangement joins TRBV2 to TRBJ2-7; D possibly uses TRBD1 or TRBD2 (5 bases each). The sequenced sample consisted of PBMCs. The clonotype was recovered from a woman in her 40s in good health. Some clones in this sample may be carry-over from other donors' samples. CDR3 sequence (DNA): TGTGCCAGCAGTGCGGGGCTAGGTGGATACGAGCAGTACTTC. This sequence encodes CASSAGLGGYEQYF.